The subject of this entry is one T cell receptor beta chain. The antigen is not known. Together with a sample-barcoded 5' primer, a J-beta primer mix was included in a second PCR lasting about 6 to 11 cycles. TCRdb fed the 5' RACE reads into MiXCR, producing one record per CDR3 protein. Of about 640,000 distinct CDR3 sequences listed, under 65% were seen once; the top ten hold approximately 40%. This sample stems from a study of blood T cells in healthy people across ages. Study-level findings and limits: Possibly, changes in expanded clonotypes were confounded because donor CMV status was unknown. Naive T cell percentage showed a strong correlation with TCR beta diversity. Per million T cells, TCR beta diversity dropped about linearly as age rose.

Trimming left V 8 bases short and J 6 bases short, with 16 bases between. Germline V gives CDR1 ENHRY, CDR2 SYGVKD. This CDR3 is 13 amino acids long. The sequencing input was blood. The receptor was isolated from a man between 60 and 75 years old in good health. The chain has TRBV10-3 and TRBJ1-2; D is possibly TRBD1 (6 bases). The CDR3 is CAILRGQSDGYTF. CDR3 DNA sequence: TGTGCCATCCTTCGCGGACAGTCGGATGGCTACACCTTC.